The rows below give T cell receptor beta chains drawn from one sample of a study of OX40 agonist ivuxolimab in advanced cancers. This table comes from immunoSEQ multiplex PCR, and its TCRdb copy is limited to in-frame clones, with some not included. The sample shows some 9,800 clones, roughly 70% of them seen only once. The sequencing used CD4+ or CD8+ T cells sorted from blood, collected in a trial of the OX40 agonist ivuxolimab. All receptors come from an adult with an advanced solid tumor such as melanoma, head and neck, liver or kidney cancer. The CDR3 runs from the conserved cysteine through the conserved F or W. A D gene is named only where the DNA matches it firmly. Some rows have no size entry. The others give once, few or many, or a class for an expanded clone.

CDR3nt,CDR3aa,d_gene,abundance,j_gene,v_gene
TGTGCCAGCAGCCAACGTCTAGCGGGAGGTGAGACCCAGTACTTC,CASSQRLAGGETQYF,TRBD2,.,TRBJ2-5,TRBV4-2
TGTGCCAGCAGCGTAGGTGATGGAATCACTGAAGCTTTCTTT,CASSVGDGITEAFF,.,.,TRBJ1-1,TRBV9
TGTGCCAGCTTGGACGGGAACGAGCAGTACTTC,CASLDGNEQYF,.,few,TRBJ2-7,TRBV28
TGTGCCAGCAGTTTAGGGGGACCTCTGAATGAGCAGTTCTTC,CASSLGGPLNEQFF,.,.,TRBJ2-1,TRBV27
TGTGCCAGCAGCGGGGACCGACAACCCTACGAGCAGTACTTC,CASSGDRQPYEQYF,.,once,TRBJ2-7,TRBV5-4
TGTGCCAGTAGCGTGTCGGCTCTGAACACTGAAGCTTTCTTT,CASSVSALNTEAFF,.,few,TRBJ1-1,TRBV19
TGTGCCAGCTATCAGACTACTAGCACAGATACGCAGTATTTT,CASYQTTSTDTQYF,.,.,TRBJ2-3,TRBV7-9
TGTGCCAGCAGCCCGGGTCTGATCTTC,CASSPGLIF,.,once,TRBJ2-7,TRBV7-9
TGTGCCAGCAGTGAGGTGCTCGGACTACCGGACGAGCAGTACTTC,CASSEVLGLPDEQYF,.,.,TRBJ2-7,TRBV2
TGTGCCAGCAGCTTAGAGTATTCCGGGACAGAGACTAGCACAGATACGCAGTATTTT,CASSLEYSGTETSTDTQYF,TRBD1,.,TRBJ2-3,TRBV7-6
TGTGCCAGCAGTTACTCCGGGGGTTATACTGAAGCTTTCTTT,CASSYSGGYTEAFF,.,few,TRBJ1-1,TRBV6-6
TGTGCCAGCAGCCCTACACCTGGGGTCGGCGGCTACACCTTC,CASSPTPGVGGYTF,.,.,TRBJ1-2,TRBV28
TGTGCCAGCAGTTTATCGGGAGCGGGAGCCAGCAATGAGCAGTTCTTC,CASSLSGAGASNEQFF,TRBD2,.,TRBJ2-1,TRBV27
TGTGCCAGCAGCCCACCGGGTACAAATGAGCAGTTCTTC,CASSPPGTNEQFF,.,.,TRBJ2-1,TRBV5-4
TGTGCCAGCAGCTTAGGTCGAGGGAGGGGCTATGGCTACACCTTC,CASSLGRGRGYGYTF,.,.,TRBJ1-2,TRBV7-8
TGCGCCAGCAGCCTTAGCGGGAGTGGGGGCTTAGCCAAAAACATTCAGTACTTC,CASSLSGSGGLAKNIQYF,TRBD2,few,TRBJ2-4,TRBV4-1
TGTGCCAGCAGTCCATGGGGGGTCGAGCAGTACTTC,CASSPWGVEQYF,.,.,TRBJ2-7,TRBV28
TGTGCCAGCAGCTTAGCGGGGGGAAACGAGCAGTACTTC,CASSLAGGNEQYF,TRBD2,.,TRBJ2-7,TRBV7-3
TGTGCCAGCAGCCCCACGGACAGGGGGCCCCAAGAGACCCAGTACTTC,CASSPTDRGPQETQYF,TRBD1,.,TRBJ2-5,TRBV7-9
TGTGCCAGCAGGGGGGGACTCGAGCAGTACTTC,CASRGGLEQYF,.,few,TRBJ2-7,TRBV11-2
TGTGCCAGCGCGATTAGCGGGGCTTACAATGAGCAGTTCTTC,CASAISGAYNEQFF,TRBD2,.,TRBJ2-1,TRBV5-5
TGTGCCAGCAGCCCCCTGGGACTCACTATGAACACTGAAGCTTTCTTT,CASSPLGLTMNTEAFF,.,.,TRBJ1-1,TRBV7-8
TGTGCCAGCAGTTTTCCACCCCCGGGACAGAGCTCTGGGGCCAACGTCCTGACTTTC,CASSFPPPGQSSGANVLTF,TRBD1,.,TRBJ2-6,TRBV28
TGTGCCAGCAGCGCCCGACAGGGAGAGGACGAGCAGTACTTC,CASSARQGEDEQYF,TRBD1,.,TRBJ2-7,TRBV9
TGCGCCAGCAGCTTGTTGGGGGCGGAGGGTGAAAAACTGTTTTTT,CASSLLGAEGEKLFF,.,.,TRBJ1-4,TRBV5-1
TGTGCCAGCAGCTTATCCTCGACGACTGAAGCTTTCTTT,CASSLSSTTEAFF,.,.,TRBJ1-1,TRBV7-8
TGTGCCAGCAGCTCAAGATCGAACACTGAAGCTTTCTTT,CASSSRSNTEAFF,.,.,TRBJ1-1,TRBV5-5
TGTGCCAGCAGCTTACAATTCGGAAGCTCCTACAATGAGCAGTTCTTC,CASSLQFGSSYNEQFF,.,medium-sized,TRBJ2-1,TRBV5-6
TGTGCCAGCAGCTTGCGGGACGAGCAGTACTTC,CASSLRDEQYF,.,.,TRBJ2-7,TRBV6-5
TGTGCCAGCAGCCCCCGGGACAGGGGCAATAGACAGTACTTC,CASSPRDRGNRQYF,TRBD1,.,TRBJ2-7,TRBV7-9
TGTGCCAGCAGTTACTCTGGCACCATCGGGGAGCTGTTTTTT,CASSYSGTIGELFF,.,.,TRBJ2-2,TRBV6-5
TGTGCCAGCAGCTTGTCCCCCCGGGCAGGACCCGGGGAGCTGTTTTTT,CASSLSPRAGPGELFF,.,medium-sized,TRBJ2-2,TRBV5-6
TGTGCCAGCAGCCCCTGGGCCTCTGAAGCTTTCTTT,CASSPWASEAFF,.,.,TRBJ1-1,TRBV7-8
TGTGCCAGCAGCATGTCAGGGGTCCGGGGTATGAACACTGAAGCTTTCTTT,CASSMSGVRGMNTEAFF,.,.,TRBJ1-1,TRBV7-2
TGTGCCAGCAGCTTGGAGACCTCTCAGACGCGGGAGCAGTACTTC,CASSLETSQTREQYF,.,.,TRBJ2-7,TRBV5-4
TGTGCCAGCAGCCTAAATTGGGGCAATCAGCCCCAGCATTTT,CASSLNWGNQPQHF,.,.,TRBJ1-5,TRBV5-5
TGTGCCAGCAGTCGGGACAGGATATTTTCAACTAATGAAAAACTGTTTTTT,CASSRDRIFSTNEKLFF,TRBD1,.,TRBJ1-4,TRBV2
TGTGCCAGCAGACGCGTAGCGGGGGGGCCCGACAATGAGCAGTTCTTC,CASRRVAGGPDNEQFF,TRBD2,.,TRBJ2-1,TRBV7-2
TGTGCCAGCAGCCCACCGGCAGGCACAGATACGCAGTATTTT,CASSPPAGTDTQYF,.,.,TRBJ2-3,TRBV7-6
TGCGCCAGCAGCTTGGAGGGGAACACTGGCTACACCTTC,CASSLEGNTGYTF,.,.,TRBJ1-2,TRBV5-1
TGTGCCAGCAGCGTAGAGAAGAGGGGACAGAGAATGCATAATAATCAGCCCCAGCATTTT,CASSVEKRGQRMHNNQPQHF,TRBD1,.,TRBJ1-5,TRBV9